This is a list of T cell receptor beta chains from one sample in a study of cytomegalovirus exposure and HLA in healthy donors. The data were produced by immunoSEQ multiplex PCR, yet TCRdb's version contains in-frame clones alone and is incomplete. The sample holds about 160,000 clones, roughly 85% seen once. Input material: PBMCs. Receptors were obtained from a woman in her forties or fifties in good health and CMV-seropositive. Both conserved end residues are part of each CDR3. A D gene is named only where the DNA matches it firmly. Not every row has a clone size; where given, it reads once, few, many or a size class.

j_call,d_call,clone_size,v_call,cdr3_aa,cdr3_nt
TRBJ2-5,TRBD2,NA,TRBV27,CASSSLPGTSGRVRETQYF,TGTGCCAGCAGTTCTTTGCCCGGGACTAGCGGGAGGGTCAGGGAGACCCAGTACTTC
TRBJ2-1,TRBD2,NA,TRBV10-1,CASSESKWTSGSSENEQFF,TGCGCCAGCAGTGAGTCGAAGTGGACTAGCGGGTCCTCCGAGAATGAGCAGTTCTTC
TRBJ2-7,TRBD2,NA,TRBV2,CASSEELGGDYFYEQYF,TGTGCCAGCAGTGAAGAGCTGGGCGGGGACTATTTCTACGAGCAGTACTTC
TRBJ2-7,NA,NA,TRBV30,CAWKEGPSYEQYF,TGTGCCTGGAAGGAGGGGCCCTCCTACGAGCAGTACTTC
TRBJ2-2,NA,NA,TRBV4-1,CASAGGLLDRANTGELFF,TGCGCCAGCGCGGGGGGGTTGCTGGACAGGGCGAACACCGGGGAGCTGTTTTTT
TRBJ2-5,TRBD1,NA,TRBV11-3,CASSIQGAETQYF,TGTGCCAGCAGCATCCAGGGGGCCGAGACCCAGTACTTC
TRBJ1-4,NA,NA,TRBV2,CASSNRVLNEKLFF,TGTGCCAGCAGTAACCGGGTCCTAAATGAAAAACTGTTTTTT
TRBJ2-1,NA,few,TRBV4-1,CASSRSLSGEYNEQFF,TGCGCCAGCAGCCGATCACTTTCGGGGGAGTACAATGAGCAGTTCTTC
TRBJ2-5,TRBD2,NA,TRBV7-8,CASSLRGSGNQETQYF,TGTGCCAGCAGCCTCCGAGGTAGCGGGAACCAAGAGACCCAGTACTTC
TRBJ2-3,TRBD2,NA,TRBV7-2,CASSLASGGATDTQYF,TGTGCCAGCAGCTTAGCGAGCGGGGGGGCGACGGATACGCAGTATTTT
TRBJ2-4,TRBD1,NA,TRBV2,CASRLGTAPVAKNIQYF,TGTGCCAGCAGGCTCGGGACAGCCCCTGTAGCCAAAAACATTCAGTACTTC
TRBJ1-1,NA,NA,TRBV5-4,CASSRQNTEAFF,TGTGCCAGCAGCCGACAGAACACTGAAGCTTTCTTT
TRBJ2-2,NA,NA,TRBV9,CASSRSEKTGELFF,TGTGCCAGCAGTAGGAGCGAGAAAACCGGGGAGCTGTTTTTT
TRBJ1-5,NA,NA,TRBV18,CASSPGTGGNQPQHF,TGTGCCAGCTCACCAGGCACAGGTGGGAATCAGCCCCAGCATTTT
TRBJ2-7,NA,NA,TRBV11-2,CASSLSGYEQYF,TGTGCCAGCAGCTTATCGGGGTACGAGCAGTACTTC
TRBJ1-2,NA,NA,TRBV6-1,CASSGTWDGYTF,TGTGCCAGCAGTGGGACTTGGGATGGCTACACCTTC
TRBJ2-7,NA,NA,TRBV25-1,CASTQGSFDEQYF,TGTGCCAGCACCCAGGGTTCATTCGACGAGCAGTACTTC
TRBJ2-4,NA,NA,TRBV2,CASSEKVLQGLKNIQYF,TGTGCCAGCAGTGAAAAGGTTCTTCAGGGGCTGAAAAACATTCAGTACTTC
TRBJ2-7,NA,NA,TRBV11-2,CASSPNYEQYF,TGTGCCAGCTCCCCCAACTACGAGCAGTACTTC
TRBJ1-5,NA,NA,TRBV6-1,CASSTGLGQPQHF,TGTGCCAGCAGTACAGGTTTAGGACAGCCCCAGCATTTT
TRBJ1-6,NA,NA,TRBV19,CASSTSGGQASPLHF,TGTGCCAGTAGTACGTCCGGAGGGCAGGCTTCACCCCTCCACTTT
TRBJ1-2,TRBD1,NA,TRBV7-8,CASSYGTGGVYGYTF,TGTGCCAGCAGCTACGGGACAGGGGGCGTCTATGGCTACACCTTC
TRBJ1-1,NA,once,TRBV5-8,CASSLSRTNTEAFF,TGTGCCAGCAGCTTGTCGAGGACAAACACTGAAGCTTTCTTT
TRBJ2-2,NA,NA,TRBV27,CASSLVGPGELFF,TGTGCCAGCAGTTTAGTGGGGCCCGGGGAGCTGTTTTTT
TRBJ2-1,NA,NA,TRBV18,CASSPRQSSYNEQFF,TGTGCCAGCTCACCGCGACAAAGCTCCTACAATGAGCAGTTCTTC
TRBJ2-7,TRBD1,NA,TRBV25-1,CASAPGTVRNEQYF,TGTGCCAGCGCTCCGGGGACAGTTCGCAACGAGCAGTACTTC